This T cell receptor (beta chain) was recovered during a study of STAT5B mutations in CD4+ large granular lymphocyte leukemia. Per the authors' pipeline: A productive frequency of 2.59 x 10-5 was the lowest detectable. Profiled with immunoSEQ multiplex PCR; TCRdb holds only in-frame clones, not every one. That table is the source of V, J and clone size, and D and trimming were worked out from the DNA. The data hold 48,000 or so clones, with under 80% observed a single time. As regards this clone: What it binds is unknown.

The ends were cut back, 1 base at V and 6 bases at J, with 12 bases in the middle. Per the germline V gene, CDR1 is SGHDN and CDR2 is FVKESK. The CDR3 spans 15 residues. Notes on the study in general: Approximately 25% of private leukemic clonotypes occurred rarely in other patients' non-leukemic repertoires. 8/27 top patient clones versus 2/35 control clones were TRBV06-family. Without putative leukemic clones, patient CD4-sorted repertoires remained more clonal than healthy CD4+ repertoires.

Sequencing was performed on CD4+ T cells from blood buffy coats. The receptor was isolated from a human donor in good health. The chain has TRBV14 and TRBJ1-4; possible D gene TRBD1, 6 bases. This CDR3 is CASSQVSGGDEKLFF. The CDR3, as DNA: TGTGCCAGCAGCCAAGTATCCGGGGGCGATGAAAAACTGTTTTTT.